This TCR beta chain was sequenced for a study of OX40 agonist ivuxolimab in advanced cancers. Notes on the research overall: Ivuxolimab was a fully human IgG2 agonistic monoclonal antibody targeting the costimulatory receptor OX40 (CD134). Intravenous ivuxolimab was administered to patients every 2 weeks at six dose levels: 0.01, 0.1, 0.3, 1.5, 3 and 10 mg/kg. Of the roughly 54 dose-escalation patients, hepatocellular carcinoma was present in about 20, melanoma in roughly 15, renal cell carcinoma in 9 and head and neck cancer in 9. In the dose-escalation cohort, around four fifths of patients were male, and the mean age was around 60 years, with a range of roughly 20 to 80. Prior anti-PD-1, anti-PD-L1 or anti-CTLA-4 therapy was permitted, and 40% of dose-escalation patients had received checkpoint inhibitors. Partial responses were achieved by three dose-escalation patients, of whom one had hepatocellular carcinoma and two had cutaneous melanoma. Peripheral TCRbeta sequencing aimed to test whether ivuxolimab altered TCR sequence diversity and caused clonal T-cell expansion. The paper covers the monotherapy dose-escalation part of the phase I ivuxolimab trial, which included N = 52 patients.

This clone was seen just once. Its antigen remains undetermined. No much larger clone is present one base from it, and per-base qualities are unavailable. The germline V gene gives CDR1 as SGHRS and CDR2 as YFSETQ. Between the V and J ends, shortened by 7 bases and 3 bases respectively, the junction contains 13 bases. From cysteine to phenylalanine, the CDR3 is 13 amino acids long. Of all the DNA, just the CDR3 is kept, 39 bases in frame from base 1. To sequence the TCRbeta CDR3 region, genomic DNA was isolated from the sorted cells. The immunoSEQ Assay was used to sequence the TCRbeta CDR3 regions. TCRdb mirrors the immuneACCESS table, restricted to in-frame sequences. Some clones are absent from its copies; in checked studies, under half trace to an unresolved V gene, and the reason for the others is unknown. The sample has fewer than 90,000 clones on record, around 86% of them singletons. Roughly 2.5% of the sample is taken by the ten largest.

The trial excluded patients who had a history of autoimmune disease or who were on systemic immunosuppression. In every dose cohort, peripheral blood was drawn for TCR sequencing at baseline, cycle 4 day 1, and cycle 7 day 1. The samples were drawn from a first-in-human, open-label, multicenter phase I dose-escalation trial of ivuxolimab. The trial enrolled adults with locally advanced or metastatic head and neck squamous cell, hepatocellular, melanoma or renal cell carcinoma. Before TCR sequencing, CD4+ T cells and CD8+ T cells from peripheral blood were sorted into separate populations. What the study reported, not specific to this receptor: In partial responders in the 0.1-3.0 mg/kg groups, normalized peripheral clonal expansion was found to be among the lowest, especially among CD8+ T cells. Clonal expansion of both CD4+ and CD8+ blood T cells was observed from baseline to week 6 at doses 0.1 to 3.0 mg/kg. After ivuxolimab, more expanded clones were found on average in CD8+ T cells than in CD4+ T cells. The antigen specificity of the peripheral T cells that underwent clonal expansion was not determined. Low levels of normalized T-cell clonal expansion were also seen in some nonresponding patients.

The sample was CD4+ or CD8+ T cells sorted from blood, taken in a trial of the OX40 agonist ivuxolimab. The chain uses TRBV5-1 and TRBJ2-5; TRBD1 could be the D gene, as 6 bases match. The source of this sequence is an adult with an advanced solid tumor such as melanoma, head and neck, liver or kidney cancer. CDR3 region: CASHQGQKETQYF. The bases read TGCGCCAGCCACCAGGGACAAAAAGAGACCCAGTACTTC.